This T cell receptor beta chain derives from a study of response to subunit inactivated influenza vaccine (dated by TCRdb to the late 2010s). Study-level background: To follow how T cells responded to a trivalent subunit inactivated influenza vaccine, the researchers relied on deep quantitative profiling of the T cell receptor repertoire.

Receptor amplification or capture employed RT-PCR. Sequencing used an Illumina HiSeq 2500. TCRdb applied fastp at Q25 and MiXCR to the public reads, then kept only in-frame beta chains. Every entry covers one CDR3 protein and lists the most common genes and DNA from its rows. The sample yields more than 550,000 distinct CDR3 sequences; about 11% were counted once. Roughly 11% of the sample rests with the top ten. Of note for this clonotype: Its antigen remains undetermined. The input lacks base qualities; no much larger clone sits a single base away.

Results the study describes overall, beyond this receptor: The authors suggested that each seasonal influenza vaccination may recruit only a limited number of new T cells.

V lost 4 bases and J lost 6 bases; the stretch between them is 20 bases long. Inclusive of the bounding cysteine and phenylalanine, the CDR3 is 15 residues long. Kept here is only the CDR3 DNA, which spans 45 bases and is read in frame from base 1. The germline V gene encodes CDR1 SGHDT and CDR2 YYEEEE. These same data were also listed under a study on T cells expressing NK-cell markers. In that second paper, the authors write: 5'RACE template switching, by which a universal primer site and unique molecular identifiers were added, was used to make TCR beta cDNA libraries. TCR beta-chain repertoires were profiled in sorted CD3+CD56+NKG2C+, CD3+CD56+NKG2C- and CD3+CD56-NKG2C+ T-cell subsets from eight donors. Among the eight sequenced donors, only one was HCMV-seronegative, while the other seven were HCMV-seropositive. To restrict sorting to alphabetaTCR-expressing T cells, an anti-gammadeltaTCR antibody was added in several experiments. For about 6 donors, the dominant CD3+CD56+NKG2C+ clonotypes were among the top 10 CD8+ clonotypes and accounted for 1.0-7.0% of CD8+ T cells. Those dominant clonotypes were again the most abundant among CD3+CD56-NKG2C+ cells in a few donors, at about 25-65%. Whether the expanded NKG2C-expressing T cell clones were specific for HCMV antigens remained unclear. The study sequenced eight donors, all healthy volunteers chosen at random: three men and five women. A commercial ELISA kit detecting HCMV-specific IgG in serum was used to determine HCMV serostatus. Peripheral blood mononuclear cells were isolated from blood by Ficoll density gradient centrifugation. Bulk peripheral blood T-cell repertoires were additionally sequenced from unsorted PBMC for several donors. cDNA synthesis was primed from the TCR beta constant segment, followed by two successive PCR amplification steps. Sequencing of the libraries produced 2 x 150 bp reads on Illumina HiSeq 2000/2500, MiSeq or NextSeq. MIGEC handled demultiplexing of the reads and grouping by UMI, while MiTCR was used to assemble and quantify clonotypes. Only TCR cDNA sequences supported by at least two reads were kept to exclude erroneous sequences. The tcR package was used for downstream repertoire analysis, with clonotypes matched between fractions based on CDR3 nucleotide sequence plus V segment. Antigen specificity was annotated against VDJdb with VDJmatch, allowing one amino acid substitution in CDR3.

The chain is encoded by TRBV5-6 joined to TRBJ2-7; the D gene may be TRBD1 or TRBD2, since each aligns over 6 bases. This specimen consisted of PBMCs from blood, obtained on the day of vaccination. This clonotype was sampled from a man in his forties or fifties who received an inactivated influenza vaccine. Donor details come from another sample of the same person, matched by shared clones. The CDR3 corresponds to CASSATPGGGFEQYF. The bases read TGTGCCAGCAGCGCAACGCCCGGGGGCGGGTTCGAGCAGTACTTC.